Included here is one T cell receptor beta chain sequence, with context. This clone has only a few counts. The specificity of this receptor is unknown. Base qualities were left out, and no much larger clone turns up one base away. The CDR3 numbers 16 residues from cysteine through phenylalanine. Just the 48-base CDR3 DNA is kept, in frame starting at base 1. The germline V gene specifies ENHRY as CDR1 and SYGVKD as CDR2. V is pruned by 10 bases and J by 7 bases, leaving 18 bases of the junction without a gene match. This sample was included in a study of shared T cell receptors in the human thymus (dated by TCRdb to 2020 to 2022). Some background on the complete study: The study examined how self-reactive, shared T-cell receptor alpha chains are generated in the human thymus.

Library prep was done by the immunoSEQ multiplex PCR assay. Imported from immuneACCESS, the table was reduced by TCRdb to in-frame sequences with V and J called. These copies leave out some clones; in studies compared against another copy, an unresolved V gene accounts for under half, and the cause of the remainder is not known. The table for this sample lists hundreds of thousands of clones; approximately 85% of them were counted only once. The ten biggest clones cover 0.0095% to 0.013% of the sample. This sample was also put to use in a study of human thymus T cells. The second study's authors report: In Finland, the donors were immunologically healthy infants who were having open corrective cardiac surgery for congenital heart defects. Thymus tissue was collected as surgical resects that were removed during corrective cardiac surgery. Biased V and J gene segment usage appeared to be present in both thymic and peripheral blood repertoires. The related research found that thymic TCR repertoires overlapped highly between unrelated individuals. The study characterized TCR alpha and beta repertoires from roughly 8 infant thymus samples and four related peripheral blood samples. Donor ages ranged from about 6 to 250 days, and the cohort comprised about six male and two female infants. Thymocytes were mechanically released from the tissue and were stored as pellets of 10-30 million cells at -70 degrees C. Genomic DNA was extracted from frozen cell pellets with a QIAsymphony instrument. The immunoSEQ multiplex PCR assay was used to amplify the TCRB and TCRAD loci from a standardized amount of quality-controlled genomic DNA. The amplicons spanned the V(D)J region and were long enough to cover the CDR3 and allow V and J genes to be identified. The amplicons were sequenced on an Illumina platform via the commercial immunoSEQ service. Primer bias and sequencing errors were corrected using previously described methods, and TCRAD and TCRB definitions followed the IMGT database. Repertoires were analysed with immunoSEQ Analyzer 3.0 and VDJTools, covering basic statistics, V/J segment usage, diversity estimates, rarefaction and pairwise overlap. To estimate diversity, the Chao1, ChaoE, Efron-Thisted, Shannon and inverse Simpson indices were applied, and diversity was also estimated on datasets down-sampled to the smallest sample. Repertoire overlap was assessed by strict matching of CDR3 nucleotide sequence, V gene and J gene, and clustering was done by Jaccard-based multidimensional scaling. On average, around 780,000 unique TCRB clonotypes were obtained from thymus samples, compared with about 84,000 from blood samples.

The sample taken for sequencing was thymocytes. The rearrangement joined TRBV10-3 to TRBJ2-1; 8 bases in the middle match TRBD1. The clonotype was recovered from a girl under three years old with a congenital heart defect. Donor details come from another sample of the same person, matched by shared clones. The CDR3 reads as follows: CATKFIDRGVANEQFF. At the DNA level, the sequence is TGTGCCACCAAATTCATTGACAGGGGCGTTGCTAATGAGCAGTTCTTC.